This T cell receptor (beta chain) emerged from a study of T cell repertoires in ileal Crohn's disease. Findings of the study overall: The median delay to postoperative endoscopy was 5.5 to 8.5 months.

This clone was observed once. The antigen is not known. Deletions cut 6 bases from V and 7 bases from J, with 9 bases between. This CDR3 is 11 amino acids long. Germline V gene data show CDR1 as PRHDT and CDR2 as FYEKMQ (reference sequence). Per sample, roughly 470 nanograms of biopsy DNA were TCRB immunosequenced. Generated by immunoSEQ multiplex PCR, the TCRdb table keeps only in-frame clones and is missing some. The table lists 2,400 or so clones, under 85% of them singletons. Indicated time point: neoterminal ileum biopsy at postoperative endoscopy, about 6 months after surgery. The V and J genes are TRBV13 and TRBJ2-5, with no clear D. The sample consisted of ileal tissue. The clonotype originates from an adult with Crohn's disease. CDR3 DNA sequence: TGTGCCAGCAGTCTACTTGGGACCCAGTACTTC. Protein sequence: CASSLLGTQYF.